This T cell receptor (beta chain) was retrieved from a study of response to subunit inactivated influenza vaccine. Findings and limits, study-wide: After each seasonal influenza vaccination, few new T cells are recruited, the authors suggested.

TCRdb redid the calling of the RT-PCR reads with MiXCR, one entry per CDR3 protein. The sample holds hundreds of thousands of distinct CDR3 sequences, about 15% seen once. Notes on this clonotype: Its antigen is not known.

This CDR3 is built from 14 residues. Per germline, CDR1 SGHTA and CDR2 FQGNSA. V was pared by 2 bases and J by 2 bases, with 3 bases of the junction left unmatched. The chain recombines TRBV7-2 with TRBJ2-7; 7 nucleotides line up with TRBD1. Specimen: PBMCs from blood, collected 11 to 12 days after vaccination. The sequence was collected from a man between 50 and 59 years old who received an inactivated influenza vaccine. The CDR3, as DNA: TGTGCCAGCAGCTTAAAGGGGGCCACCTACGAGCAGTACTTC. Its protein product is CASSLKGATYEQYF.